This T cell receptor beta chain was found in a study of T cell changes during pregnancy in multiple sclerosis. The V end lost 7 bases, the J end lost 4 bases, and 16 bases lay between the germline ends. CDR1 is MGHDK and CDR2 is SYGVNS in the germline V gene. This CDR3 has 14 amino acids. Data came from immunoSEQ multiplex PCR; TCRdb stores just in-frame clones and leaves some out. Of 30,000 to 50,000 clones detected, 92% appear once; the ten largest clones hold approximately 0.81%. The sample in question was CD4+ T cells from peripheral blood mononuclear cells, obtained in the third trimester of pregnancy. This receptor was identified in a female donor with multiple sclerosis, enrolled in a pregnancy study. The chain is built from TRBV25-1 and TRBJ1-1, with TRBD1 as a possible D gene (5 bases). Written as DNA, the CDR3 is TGTGCCAGCATTGGGATGGGGGGGGGCACTGAAGCTTTCTTT. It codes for CASIGMGGGTEAFF. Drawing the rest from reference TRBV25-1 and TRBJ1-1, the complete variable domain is EADIYQTPRYLVIGTGKKITLECSQTMGHDKMYWYQQDPGMELHLIHYSYGVNSTEKGDLSSESTVSRIRTEHFPLTLESARPSHTSQYLCASIGMGGGTEAFFGQGTRLTVV.